Listed below are T cell receptor beta chains from one sample, sequenced in a study of blood T cell repertoires in COVID-19. Data came from immunoSEQ multiplex PCR; TCRdb stores just in-frame clones and leaves some out. The profile shows some 58,000 clones, about 81% of them singletons. Source material: peripheral blood. Source of these receptors: a man aged 55-75 years with COVID-19, enrolled during active disease. CDR3s include the opening cysteine and the closing phenylalanine or tryptophan. The D gene is left open where the match is weak. Some rows have no size entry. The others give once, few or many, or a class for an expanded clone.

D	V	size	J	DNA	CDR3
TRBD1	TRBV7-9	-	TRBJ1-2	TGTGCCAGCAGCGTTCCGGGACAGGGGGTGGGCTACACCTTC	CASSVPGQGVGYTF
-	TRBV5-6	-	TRBJ1-3	TGTGCCACCGGGGGGCCCCCGGCAGGGGCTGGAAACACCATATATTTT	CATGGPPAGAGNTIYF
TRBD1	TRBV4-3	few	TRBJ2-1	TGCGCCAGCAGCCAAGAGAGAGGGGCCGGGACAGGCTACAATGAGCAGTTCTTC	CASSQERGAGTGYNEQFF
-	TRBV5-1	few	TRBJ2-5	TGCGCCAGCAGCTTGGAACCTCTGGGCGGGGCCCTCGGGGAGACCCAGTACTTC	CASSLEPLGGALGETQYF
TRBD1	TRBV6-1	-	TRBJ1-5	TGTGCCAGCAGTGACCCGGGACAGGGAGGGCTCAATCAGCCCCAGCATTTT	CASSDPGQGGLNQPQHF
TRBD2	TRBV30	few	TRBJ2-1	TGTGCCTGGAGTGTACCCCCCGGACTAGCGAGTGGCTCCTACAATGAGCAGTTCTTC	CAWSVPPGLASGSYNEQFF
-	TRBV6-6	-	TRBJ1-5	TGTGCCAGCACCGGGACACGTTGGGGGCGCAATCAGCCCCAGCATTTT	CASTGTRWGRNQPQHF
-	TRBV27	once	TRBJ2-7	TGTGCCAGCAGTCCTTGGCAGGGCCAAGGCGAGCAGTACTTC	CASSPWQGQGEQYF
TRBD2	TRBV4-3	-	TRBJ2-7	TGCGCCAGCAGCCCCCGACTAGCCGGACCCTTCTACGAGCAGTACTTC	CASSPRLAGPFYEQYF
TRBD1	TRBV4-1	-	TRBJ1-2	TGCGCCAGCAGCTCCCCCGGGACAGGGGGCCGGGGCTACACCTTC	CASSSPGTGGRGYTF
-	TRBV3-1/TRBV3-2	-	TRBJ2-7	TGTGCCAGCAGCCAAGAAGAACATCCATCCTACGAGCAGTACTTC	CASSQEEHPSYEQYF
-	TRBV6-1	-	TRBJ1-5	TGTGCCAGCAGTGAGATGAAGGGGAATCAGCCCCAGCATTTT	CASSEMKGNQPQHF
-	TRBV19	-	TRBJ1-1	TGTGCCAGTAGTGGAGCGGGACATAAGAACACTGAAGCTTTCTTT	CASSGAGHKNTEAFF
-	TRBV2	-	TRBJ1-1	TGTGCCAGCAGTGAATCGGGTTTGGACACTGAAGCTTTCTTT	CASSESGLDTEAFF
TRBD1	TRBV5-1	-	TRBJ2-3	TGCGCCAGCAGCAAAACCGGGACAGGGTTAGGCACAGATACGCAGTATTTT	CASSKTGTGLGTDTQYF
-	TRBV9	few	TRBJ2-1	TGTGCCAGCAGCCCCCCACAGGGCGGATCGTCTGGTGAGCAGTTCTTC	CASSPPQGGSSGEQFF
TRBD2	TRBV6-1	once	TRBJ2-5	TGTGCCAGCAGTGTCTCACTAGCGGGGGGCCAAGAGACCCAGTACTTC	CASSVSLAGGQETQYF
TRBD1	TRBV6-5	-	TRBJ2-3	TGTGCCATCCGACAGGGGCCGGGCACAGATACGCAGTATTTT	CAIRQGPGTDTQYF
-	TRBV10-3	-	TRBJ2-3	TGTGCCATCAGTGGATCCGGAGCTAGCACAGATACGCAGTATTTT	CAISGSGASTDTQYF
-	TRBV11-1	-	TRBJ2-7	TGTGCCAGCAGCTTAATCGGGGGGCCGGCCTACGAGCAGTACTTC	CASSLIGGPAYEQYF
TRBD2	TRBV9	-	TRBJ2-5	TGTGCCAGCAGCGGGATTAGCGGGGGGGCACAAGAGACCCAGTACTTC	CASSGISGGAQETQYF
TRBD1	TRBV5-1	once	TRBJ1-1	TGCGCCAGCAGCTGGGGGGACAGGATGAACACTGAAGCTTTCTTT	CASSWGDRMNTEAFF
TRBD2	TRBV27	-	TRBJ2-7	TGTGCCAGCAGTTCACCCCAGCGGGATTCTACCTACGAGCAGTACTTC	CASSSPQRDSTYEQYF